This TCR beta chain was observed in a study of cytomegalovirus exposure and HLA in healthy donors. Study-level points and caveats: Productive status was seen about 90% or about 30% of the time for most TCR beta V segments in an earlier analysis. Immune exposure was documented only through CMV serostatus. Later findings reportedly placed an Asian-associated ancestry cluster below the roughly 700-donor mean for N-insertions.

The PCR was carried out with 60 Vbeta primers and 13 Jbeta primers. Authors' analysis steps: In a later analysis, the count reached some 73 million unique TCR beta chains, with roughly 12 million shared. Libraries were prepared by immunoSEQ multiplex PCR; TCRdb keeps only in-frame clonotypes and omits some of them. For V, J and clone size, that table is used; D and trimming come from the DNA. Here the sample spans roughly 140,000 clones, over 60% being singletons. Only one count was recorded for this clone. Its antigen is undetermined. The germline CDR1 and CDR2 sequences are SGHTA and FQGTGA. The CDR3 spans 15 residues. V shed 5 bases and J 4 bases; nucleotides not matched to a gene: 10.

The J gene is TRBJ2-7, the V gene TRBV7-3; 8 nucleotides agree with TRBD2. The sample was PBMCs. This TCR was sampled from a man aged 40-50 years in good health and CMV-seropositive. DNA of the CDR3: TGTGCCAGCAGCAGCGTGCCGGGACTAGGTTACGAGCAGTACTTC. Protein product: CASSSVPGLGYEQYF.